One and the same sample provided the 20 T cell receptor beta chains below, sequenced in a study of T cell changes during pregnancy in multiple sclerosis. Data came from immunoSEQ multiplex PCR; TCRdb stores just in-frame clones and leaves some out. Seen here are tens of thousands of clones, roughly 92% observed once, and the top ten hold approximately 1%. The material sequenced was peripheral blood, taken in the third trimester of pregnancy. The receptor set was obtained from a female donor with multiple sclerosis, enrolled in a pregnancy study.

The chain combines TRBV6-5 with TRBJ2-7; 9 bases agree with TRBD2. The junction had 7 bases not matched to a gene; V was cut back by 5 bases and J by 2 bases. The CDR3 is 15 residues long. Germline V CDR1 and CDR2: MNHEY, SVGAGI. Written as DNA, the CDR3 is TGTGCCAGCAGTCTTGAACTAGCGGGCCCCTACGAGCAGTACTTC. Encoded protein: CASSLELAGPYEQYF.

The rearrangement joins TRBV13 to TRBJ2-2; tentative D call: TRBD2 (5 bases). Germline assignment: CDR1 PRHDT and CDR2 FYEKMQ (reference sequence). The CDR3 runs 14 residues. Trimming removed 7 bases at V and 5 bases at J, with 14 bases between. CDR3 sequence: CASIRTEGTGELFF. Here the CDR3 DNA reads TGTGCCAGCATCAGGACTGAAGGGACCGGGGAGCTGTTTTTT.

The chain has TRBV2 and TRBJ2-7; TRBD2 aligns across 13 bases. J gave up 5 bases and V 6 bases, and 7 bases lay outside the gene matches. The CDR3 sequence is 15 residues long. Germline CDR1 and CDR2: SNHLY and FYNNEI. Here the CDR3 reads CASRKLAGGRDEQYF. CDR3 nucleotides: TGTGCCAGCAGGAAACTAGCGGGAGGGCGGGACGAGCAGTACTTC.

This rearrangement joins TRBV10-3 to TRBJ2-3; D not resolved. Germline CDR1 is ENHRY and CDR2 is SYGVKD. The CDR3 is 13 amino acids. The V and J ends lost 9 bases and 0 bases respectively, with 10 bases between them. Written as DNA, the CDR3 is TGTGCCATTAGCTTCTCTAGCACAGATACGCAGTATTTT. Translation: CAISFSSTDTQYF.

The chain carries TRBV27 and TRBJ2-1; 8 bases are shared with TRBD2. Germline assignment: CDR1 MNHEY and CDR2 SMNVEV (reference sequence). This CDR3 has 18 residues. V gave up 5 bases and J gave up 0 bases; unmatched junction bases: 12. For the CDR3, the DNA is TGTGCCAGCAGTCCTACATCTAGCGGGCGTAGCTCCTACAATGAGCAGTTCTTC. Its translation: CASSPTSSGRSSYNEQFF.

The chain employs TRBV5-4 and TRBJ2-2; 9 bases align to TRBD2. CDR3 size: 15 residues. The germline CDR1 and CDR2 sequences are SGHNT and YYREEE (reference sequence). V shed 1 base, J shed 9 bases, and the junction held 7 bases outside the gene matches. The CDR3 DNA reads TGTGCCAGCAGCTTGAGGGCTAGCGGGGACCGGGAGCTGTTTTTT. It codes for CASSLRASGDRELFF.

The rearrangement uses TRBV28 and TRBJ2-1; TRBD2 agrees at 10 bases. Germline CDR1 reads MDHEN; CDR2 reads SYDVKM. The J segment lost 3 bases and the V segment lost 6 bases, leaving 5 bases of the junction unmatched. The CDR3 runs 15 residues. CDR3: CASRSAGGNYNEQFF. The CDR3 region has the DNA TGTGCCAGCAGATCAGCGGGAGGGAACTACAATGAGCAGTTCTTC.

The chain employs TRBV10-2 and TRBJ1-5; no clear D. Trimming pared 3 bases from V and 7 bases from J, leaving 10 bases between. Germline values: CDR1 WSHSY, CDR2 SAAADI. This CDR3 has 13 amino acids. The CDR3 sequence: CASSDRLGQPQHF. CDR3 DNA: TGCGCCAGCAGTGATCGTCTAGGCCAGCCCCAGCATTTT.

The chain uses TRBV30 and TRBJ2-7; maybe TRBD2 (5 bases). CDR3 length: 11 residues. The germline V gene has CDR1 GTSNPN and CDR2 SVGIG (reference sequence). Trimming shortened V by 3 bases and J by 2 bases, and 5 bases separated the two germline ends. The CDR3 DNA is TGTGCCTGGAGCGGGACCTACGAGCAGTACTTC. Protein sequence: CAWSGTYEQYF.

The chain has TRBV5-4 and TRBJ2-5, with 12 bases that match TRBD1. Germline lookup yields CDR1 SGHNT and CDR2 YYREEE (reference sequence). The V gene end was trimmed by 0 bases and the J gene end by 11 bases; junction bases not matched to a gene: 8. The CDR3 sequence is 15 residues long. The CDR3 coding sequence is TGTGCCAGCAGCTTGGTAGGGGACAGGGGGCGGGAGCAGTACTTC. Translated, it gives CASSLVGDRGREQYF.

The CDR3 spells CASSLGLAGGLSEQFF. The DNA of the CDR3 is TGTGCCAGCAGCTTAGGCCTAGCGGGAGGTTTGAGTGAGCAGTTCTTC. The chain has TRBV7-2 and TRBJ2-1; 11 nucleotides agree with TRBD2. CDR1 and CDR2 (germline): SGHTA, FQGNSA. With 1 base clipped from V and 9 bases from J, the junction kept 8 bases outside the gene matches. The CDR3 has 16 residues.

The chain links TRBV7-9 to TRBJ2-3, with TRBD1 matching 7 bases. The trim removed 1 base at V and 3 bases at J, leaving 7 bases unmatched. From germline, CDR1 is SEHNR and CDR2 FQNEAQ (reference sequence). The CDR3 sequence is 16 residues long. The DNA for the CDR3 is TGTGCCAGCAGCTTAGGCCCGGCAGGGGGTACAGATACGCAGTATTTT. Protein sequence: CASSLGPAGGTDTQYF.

The chain joins TRBV19 to TRBJ2-2; 9 bases are a match to TRBD2. V trimming: 6 bases; J trimming: 7 bases; junction bases outside the gene matches: 18. This CDR3 spans 18 amino acids. The germline gives CDR1 LNHDA, CDR2 SQIVND (reference sequence). The CDR3 loop is CASSGLSGRRLVYGELFF. DNA of the CDR3: TGTGCCAGTAGCGGTCTTAGCGGGAGAAGGCTAGTGTACGGGGAGCTGTTTTTT.

The chain uses TRBV12-5 and TRBJ2-7; the D gene is possibly TRBD2 (5 bases). Trimming pared 6 bases from V and 7 bases from J, leaving 13 bases between. CDR1 and CDR2 from the germline V gene are LGHNT and FRNRAP. CDR3 length: 12 residues. The CDR3 region has the DNA TGTGCTAGTGGCCCTGGACTCGTGGAGCAGTACTTC. Its protein product is CASGPGLVEQYF.

The chain recombines TRBV30 with TRBJ2-7, with 7 bases fitting TRBD1. The V gene's germline CDR1 is GTSNPN and CDR2 SVGIG (reference sequence). Trimming removed 2 bases from V and 2 bases from J; junction bases left unmatched: 6. The CDR3 is made up of 14 amino acids. This chain's CDR3 is CAWSRGTDTYEQYF. CDR3 nucleotides: TGTGCCTGGAGTAGGGGGACAGACACCTACGAGCAGTACTTC. Full variable domain (remainder filled in from reference TRBV30 and TRBJ2-7): SQTIHQWPATLVQPVGSPLSLECTVEGTSNPNLYWYRQAAGRGLQLLFYSVGIGQISSEVPQNLSASRPQDRQFILSSKKLLLSDSGFYLCAWSRGTDTYEQYFGPGTRLTVT.

The V and J genes are TRBV19 and TRBJ2-2, with 10 bases fitting TRBD1. The CDR3 spans 13 residues. From germline, CDR1 is LNHDA and CDR2 SQIVND (reference sequence). V was pared by 10 bases and J by 5 bases, with 4 bases of the junction left unmatched. The CDR3 bases are TGTGCCACCCGGACAGGGGGTACCGGGGAGCTGTTTTTT. This sequence encodes CATRTGGTGELFF.

The gene calls are TRBV5-5 and TRBJ2-6, with D possibly being TRBD2 (5 bases). CDR3 length equals 18 residues. The germline V gene encodes CDR1 SGHKS and CDR2 YYEKEE (reference sequence). Between the trimmed V and J ends, which lost 5 bases and 0 bases, there was a span of 18 bases. CDR3 loop: CASRIGLELPSGANVLTF. The CDR3 bases are TGTGCCAGCAGAATAGGACTCGAGTTGCCCTCTGGGGCCAACGTCCTGACTTTC.

Turning to this clone: Within the sample, other DNA sequences also encode this same CDR3. The chain uses TRBV9 and TRBJ2-3; 8 bases map to TRBD2. The CDR3 sequence is 15 residues long. The V gene end was trimmed by 1 base and the J gene end by 6 bases; junction bases not matched to a gene: 7. CDR1 is SGDLS and CDR2 is YYNGEE in the germline V gene. In nucleotides, the CDR3 is TGTGCCAGCAGCGTACATAGCGGGAAGGGGGATACGCAGTATTTT. It encodes CASSVHSGKGDTQYF. Together with reference TRBV9 and TRBJ2-3, the CDR3 gives the full variable domain: DSGVTQTPKHLITATGQRVTLRCSPRSGDLSVYWYQQSLDQGLQFLIQYYNGEERAKGNILERFSAQQFPDLHSELNLSSLELGDSALYFCASSVHSGKGDTQYFGPGTRLTVL.

The rearrangement links TRBV29-1 to TRBJ1-1; D is unclear. Germline CDR1 SQVTM, CDR2 ANQGSEA. V was cut by 5 bases and J by 7 bases, with 20 bases left in between. The CDR3 is 14 amino acids. CDR3 residues: CSVKAGNGGHEAFF. The CDR3 DNA reads TGCAGCGTTAAAGCCGGGAACGGAGGGCATGAAGCTTTCTTT.

CDR3 region: CAGIWKRNEQFF. The CDR3 nucleotides are TGTGCCGGGATCTGGAAGCGTAATGAGCAGTTCTTC. This chain joins TRBV30 and TRBJ2-1; D not resolved. Looked up from germline, CDR1 is GTSNPN and CDR2 is SVGIG (reference sequence). Trimming stripped 8 bases from V and 7 bases from J, with 15 bases between. This CDR3 contains 12 residues.